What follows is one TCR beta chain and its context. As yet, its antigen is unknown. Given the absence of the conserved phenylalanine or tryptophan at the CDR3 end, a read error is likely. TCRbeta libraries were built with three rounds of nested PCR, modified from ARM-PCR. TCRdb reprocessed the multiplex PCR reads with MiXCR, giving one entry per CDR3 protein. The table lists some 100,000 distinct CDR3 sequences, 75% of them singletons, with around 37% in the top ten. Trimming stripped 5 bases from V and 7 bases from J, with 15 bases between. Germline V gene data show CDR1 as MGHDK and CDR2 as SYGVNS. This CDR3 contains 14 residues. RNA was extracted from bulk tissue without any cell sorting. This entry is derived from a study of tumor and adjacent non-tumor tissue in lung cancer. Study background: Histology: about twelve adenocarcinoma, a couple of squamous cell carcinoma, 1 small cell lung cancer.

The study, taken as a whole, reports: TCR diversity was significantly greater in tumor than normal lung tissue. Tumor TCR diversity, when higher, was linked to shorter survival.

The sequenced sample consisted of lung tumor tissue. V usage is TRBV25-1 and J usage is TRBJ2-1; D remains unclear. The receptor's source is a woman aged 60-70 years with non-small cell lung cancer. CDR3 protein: CASSIPTLGNEQFL. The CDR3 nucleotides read TGTGCCAGCAGTATACCCACCCTAGGAAATGAGCAGTTCCTC.